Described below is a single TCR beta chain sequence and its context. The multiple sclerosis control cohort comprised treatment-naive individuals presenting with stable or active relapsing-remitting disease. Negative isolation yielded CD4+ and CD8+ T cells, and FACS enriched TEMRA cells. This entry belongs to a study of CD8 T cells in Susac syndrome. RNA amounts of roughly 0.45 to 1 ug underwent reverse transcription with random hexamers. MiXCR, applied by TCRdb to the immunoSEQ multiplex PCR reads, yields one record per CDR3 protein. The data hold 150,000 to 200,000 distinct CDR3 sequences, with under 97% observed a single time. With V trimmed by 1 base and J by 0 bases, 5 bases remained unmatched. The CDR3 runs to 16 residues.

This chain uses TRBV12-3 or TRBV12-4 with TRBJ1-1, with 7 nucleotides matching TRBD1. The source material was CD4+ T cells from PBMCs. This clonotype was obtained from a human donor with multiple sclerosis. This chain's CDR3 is CASSLGDRPMNTEAFF. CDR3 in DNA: TGTGCCAGCAGTTTAGGGGACAGACCAATGAACACTGAAGCTTTCTTT.